The 21 T cell receptor beta chains reported below all come from one sample, sequenced in a study of shared clonotypes between healthy human individuals. The method was immunoSEQ multiplex PCR; TCRdb's version includes in-frame clones alone and lacks a portion of them. The repertoire holds about 580,000 clones, with about 98% as singletons. CD45RO-negative CD8 cells positively selected for CCR7 made up the naive population, which excluded terminally differentiated effector memory CD45RA+ cells. Sequenced sample: naive CD8+ T cells sorted from blood. Every receptor here comes from a man younger than 45 in good health.

This sequence joins TRBV16 and TRBJ1-2; the D is unclear. Germline V CDR1 and CDR2: KGHSY, FQNENV. This CDR3 region has 12 residues. Deletions cut 3 bases from V and 0 bases from J, with 2 bases between. CDR3 nucleotide sequence: TGTGCCAGCAGCCAGGCTAACTATGGCTACACCTTC. It is translated as CASSQANYGYTF.

This clone was recorded only once. The CDR3 region has the DNA TGTGCCAGCAGCTGGGACAGCCCCACAGATACGCAGTATTTT. It yields the protein CASSWDSPTDTQYF. The chain carries TRBV5-6 and TRBJ2-3; 7 nucleotides match TRBD1. V shed 3 bases, J shed 2 bases, and the junction held 3 bases outside the gene matches. Germline V gene data show CDR1 as SGHDT and CDR2 as YYEEEE. The CDR3 has 14 residues.

The chain recombines TRBV15 with TRBJ2-5; D is ambiguous. Trimming left V 0 bases short and J 9 bases short, with 23 bases between. The length of the CDR3 is 17 residues. From germline, CDR1 is LNHNV and CDR2 YYDKDF (reference sequence). This chain's CDR3 is CATSRDNAGPPYLSQYF. The CDR3, as DNA: TGTGCCACCAGCAGAGATAACGCCGGACCACCGTATCTGTCCCAGTACTTC.

This chain uses TRBV11-2 with TRBJ2-2, with 12 bases identical to TRBD2. Germline values: CDR1 SGHAT, CDR2 FQNNGV. The J segment lost 7 bases and the V segment lost 4 bases, leaving 7 bases of the junction unmatched. The CDR3 length is 16 residues. The CDR3 reads CASSYLAGGKVGELFF. The CDR3 bases are TGTGCCAGCAGCTATCTAGCGGGAGGGAAGGTCGGGGAGCTGTTTTTT.

This chain connects TRBV25-1 to TRBJ2-7, with D hard to call. Germline lookup yields CDR1 MGHDK and CDR2 SYGVNS. V was shortened by 2 bases and J by 0 bases, with 8 bases between the two germline ends. The CDR3 runs to 14 residues. The CDR3: CASSEDRSSYEQYF. For the CDR3, the DNA is TGTGCCAGCAGTGAAGACCGTAGCTCCTACGAGCAGTACTTC.

This clone was found once. The J gene is TRBJ1-1, the V gene TRBV4-2; D is ambiguous. The CDR3 contains 14 residues. V lost 0 bases, J lost 7 bases, and 12 bases lay in between. Germline assignment: CDR1 LGHNA and CDR2 YNFKEQ. The CDR3 DNA follows: TGTGCCAGCAGCCAAGATCGAGGGTCCAATGAAGCTTTCTTT. Its translation: CASSQDRGSNEAFF.

The genes are TRBV5-1 and TRBJ2-1, with 7 bases aligning to TRBD1. Looked up from germline, CDR1 is SGHRS and CDR2 is YFSETQ. The CDR3 totals 15 residues. Trimming took 4 bases from V and 7 from J; bases not matched to a gene: 11. In DNA form, the CDR3 reads TGCGCCAGCAGCCCCGGGACAGATTACCTAAATGAGCAGTTCTTC. Its protein is CASSPGTDYLNEQFF.

The chain uses TRBV7-9 and TRBJ2-1, with 12 bases that match TRBD2. Germline CDR1 and CDR2: SEHNR and FQNEAQ (reference sequence). The CDR3 spans 17 residues. Trimming at V came to 4 bases and at J to 5 bases, leaving 9 bases not matched to a gene. The CDR3 spells CASSSHSSGRADNEQFF. The CDR3 nucleotides are TGTGCCAGCAGCTCCCACTCTAGCGGGAGGGCCGACAATGAGCAGTTCTTC.

The chain uses TRBV5-8 and TRBJ2-7; D may be TRBD1 (6 bases). CDR3 length: 15 amino acids. Trimming removed 5 bases from V and 4 bases from J, with 19 bases in between. Germline CDR1 reads SGHTS; CDR2 reads YDEGEE. CDR3: CASRISGVAWYEQYF. CDR3 DNA sequence: TGTGCCAGCAGGATATCAGGGGTAGCGTGGTACGAGCAGTACTTC.

The chain uses TRBV18 and TRBJ2-5; TRBD2 agrees at 9 bases. The CDR3 spans 17 residues. After removal of 1 base from V and 5 bases from J, the junction contained 11 bases not matched to a gene. CDR1 KGHSH and CDR2 LQKENI come from the germline V gene. CDR3 nucleotides: TGTGCCAGCTCACCACAGGTTCGCGGGAGGGCCGGGGAGACCCAGTACTTC. Residues: CASSPQVRGRAGETQYF.

The CDR3 nucleotides are TGTGCCAGCAGCTTAGTTAATCAGCCCCAGCATTTT. It specifies CASSLVNQPQHF. The rearrangement joins TRBV7-9 to TRBJ1-5; D is uncertain. The V gene lost 1 base and the J gene lost 4 bases, with 2 bases spanning the gap. Germline V gene data show CDR1 as SEHNR and CDR2 as FQNEAQ (reference sequence). The CDR3 loop spans 12 amino acids. The entire variable domain, with the rest obtained from reference TRBV7-9 and TRBJ1-5, is as follows: DTGVSQNPRHKITKRGQNVTFRCDPISEHNRLYWYRQTLGQGPEFLTYFQNEAQLEKSRLLSDRFSAERPKGSFSTLEIQRTEQGDSAMYLCASSLVNQPQHFGDGTRLSIL.

V is TRBV5-4 and J is TRBJ2-1; 10 bases align to TRBD2. The CDR3 length is 18 residues. V trimming: 4 bases; J trimming: 5 bases; junction bases outside the gene matches: 15. CDR1 SGHNT and CDR2 YYREEE come from the germline V gene (reference sequence). The CDR3 protein is CASSRGVTGTSVDNEQFF. The CDR3 coding sequence is TGTGCCAGCAGCCGGGGGGTAACCGGGACTAGCGTAGACAATGAGCAGTTCTTC.

This chain connects TRBV15 to TRBJ2-1, with a weak D call TRBD1 (6 bases). This CDR3 spans 16 amino acids. The V gene's germline CDR1 is LNHNV and CDR2 YYDKDF (reference sequence). Between the trimmed V and J ends, which lost 6 bases and 0 bases, there was a span of 15 bases. CDR3 in DNA: TGTGCCACCAGAGGGGGAAGGGGGAGCTCCTACAATGAGCAGTTCTTC. The encoded protein is CATRGGRGSSYNEQFF.

Points on this clone: Other DNA sequences in the same sample also yield this CDR3. V usage is TRBV15 and J usage is TRBJ2-7, with TRBD2 matching 7 bases. Losses at the gene ends were 0 bases for V and 5 bases for J; bases not matched to a gene: 1. Germline V CDR1 and CDR2: LNHNV, YYDKDF (reference sequence). CDR3 length: 13 amino acids. CDR3 in amino acids: CATSRDRGDEQYF. As DNA, the CDR3 is TGTGCCACCAGCAGAGATCGGGGGGACGAGCAGTACTTC.

The J gene is TRBJ1-1, the V gene TRBV7-2; no firm D call. This CDR3 comprises 16 residues. The ends were cut back, 1 base at V and 0 bases at J, with 12 bases in the middle. The V gene's germline CDR1 is SGHTA and CDR2 FQGNSA. CDR3 in DNA: TGTGCCAGCAGCTTAGGGAGCCGGGGTTTGAACACTGAAGCTTTCTTT. Translation: CASSLGSRGLNTEAFF.

This clone was detected only once. The rearrangement uses TRBV7-2 and TRBJ1-1; D remains unclear. This CDR3 is built from 11 residues. V lost 2 bases to trimming and J lost 5 bases, with 3 bases between them. Per the germline V gene, CDR1 is SGHTA and CDR2 is FQGNSA. CDR3 bases: TGTGCCAGCAGCTTAAGGACTGAAGCTTTCTTT. Protein: CASSLRTEAFF.

The rearrangement links TRBV5-4 to TRBJ2-1, with D possibly being TRBD2 (5 bases). The germline V gene has CDR1 SGHNT and CDR2 YYREEE (reference sequence). This CDR3 spans 15 amino acids. Trimming shortened V by 4 bases and J by 1 base, and 12 bases separated the two germline ends. CDR3 nucleotide sequence: TGTGCCAGCAGCCTGACTATCGGTTCCTACAATGAGCAGTTCTTC. It translates to CASSLTIGSYNEQFF.

The chain carries TRBV5-1 and TRBJ2-7; 7 nucleotides agree with TRBD1. Trimming cost V 4 bases and J 4 bases; bases outside gene matches: 5. Germline CDR1 SGHRS, CDR2 YFSETQ. This CDR3 comprises 13 residues. This chain's CDR3 is CASSAGTAYEQYF. CDR3 nucleotide sequence: TGCGCCAGCAGCGCCGGGACAGCATACGAGCAGTACTTC.

The chain has TRBV5-1 and TRBJ2-5; 7 bases are a match to TRBD1. The trim removed 0 bases at V and 3 bases at J, leaving 2 bases unmatched. Per the germline V gene, CDR1 is SGHRS and CDR2 is YFSETQ. The CDR3 length is 14 residues. The CDR3 nucleotides read TGCGCCAGCAGCTTGGCCCAGGGGGAAGAGACCCAGTACTTC. Translated: CASSLAQGEETQYF.

The J gene is TRBJ1-4, the V gene TRBV4-1, with D perhaps TRBD1 (5 bases). Trimming took off 0 bases at V and 3 bases at J, with 11 bases between the two ends. This CDR3 has 16 residues. Germline V CDR1 and CDR2: MGHRA, YSYEKL. This CDR3 reads CASSQENGGANEKLFF. DNA of the CDR3: TGCGCCAGCAGCCAAGAAAATGGGGGGGCTAATGAAAAACTGTTTTTT.

V is TRBV7-9 and J is TRBJ2-5; D perhaps matches TRBD1 (5 bases). The CDR3 length is 14 residues. The ends were cut back, 3 bases at V and 5 bases at J, with 13 bases in the middle. Germline V CDR1 and CDR2: SEHNR, FQNEAQ (reference sequence). CDR3 nucleotides: TGTGCCAGCAGCTTCACAGGACCCGGTGAGACCCAGTACTTC. Translation: CASSFTGPGETQYF.